The source of this T cell receptor beta chain is a study of Tregs in tolerant kidney transplant recipients. Study results and limitations: No direct test of biological reproducibility was done here. Antigen-driven expansion was suggested because donor-specific Tregs expanded more than all Tregs in tolerant patients. Some patients' samples used different primers over time, so nucleotide sequences weren't comparable.

Turning to this clone: Its specificity is not known. The CDR3 end falls 3 residues outside the read, so it is completed with the germline J gene.

The CDR3 length is 17 residues. V lost 4 bases and J lost 0, with 19 bases in between. Germline V gene sequence: CDR1 LGHNA, CDR2 YNFKEQ. Some clones are missing from TCRdb's copy, which holds only in-frame ones; the method was immunoSEQ multiplex PCR. The sample has over 900 clones. Related graft donors supplied nonmyeloablative bone marrow transplants, and mixed chimerism was transient. Unstimulated Tregs (CD4+CD25+CD127-) and CD4+CD25- non-Tregs were sorted from PBMCs. The material was CD4+ T cells from blood (PBMCs), obtained 14 to 15 months after the transplant. This clonotype originated in a human patient who received a combined kidney and bone marrow transplant. Some T cells may have come from the graft donor. The V and J genes are TRBV4-2 and TRBJ2-7, with D possibly TRBD2 on 6 matching bases. The CDR3 reads CASSPLTGGARSYEQYF. CDR3 bases read: TGTGCCAGCAGCCCCCTTACGGGCGGGGCCCGCTCCTACGAG.